The T cell receptor (beta chain) described here comes from a study of blood T cells in healthy people across ages. Whole-study context: With template switching, about one barcoded beta molecule was captured per two T cells.

With a J-beta primer mix and a sample-barcoded 5' primer, a second PCR ran roughly 6 to 11 cycles. Sequencing recovered at least 2.5 million CDR3-containing paired-end reads from each sample. TCRdb passed the 5' RACE reads through MiXCR, listing each CDR3 protein once. The sample lists around 900,000 distinct CDR3 sequences; under 35% were seen once. On this clonotype itself: Its antigen is currently unknown.

The study's findings and limits: Whereas aged donors had fewer naive CD4+ cells, long-lived donors had more of them and higher diversity.

The sample was blood. The clonotype was recovered from a woman over 75 in good health.

As DNA, the CDR3 is TGTGCCAGCTCACCAGCAGGGATCGACAATGAGCAGTTCTTC. Translation gives CASSPAGIDNEQFF. V usage is TRBV18 and J usage is TRBJ2-1, with D perhaps matching TRBD1 (5 bases). Trimming took off 2 bases at V and 5 bases at J, with 10 bases between the two ends. Looked up from germline, CDR1 is KGHSH and CDR2 is LQKENI. CDR3 size: 14 residues.